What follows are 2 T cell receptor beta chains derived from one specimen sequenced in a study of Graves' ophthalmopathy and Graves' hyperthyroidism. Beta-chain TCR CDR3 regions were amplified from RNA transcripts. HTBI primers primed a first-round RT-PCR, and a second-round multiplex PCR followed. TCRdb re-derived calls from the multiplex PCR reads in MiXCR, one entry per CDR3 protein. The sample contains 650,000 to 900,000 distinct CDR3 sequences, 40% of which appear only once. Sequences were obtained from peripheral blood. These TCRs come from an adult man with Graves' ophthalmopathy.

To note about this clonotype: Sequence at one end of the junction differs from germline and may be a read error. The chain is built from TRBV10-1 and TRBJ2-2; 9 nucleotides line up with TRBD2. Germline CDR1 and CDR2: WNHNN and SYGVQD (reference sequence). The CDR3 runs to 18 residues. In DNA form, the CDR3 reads TGCGCCAGTAGTGATCGTCTATTAAGCGGGAGGCGGACCGGGGAGCTGCTTTTT. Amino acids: CASSDRLLSGRRTGELLF.

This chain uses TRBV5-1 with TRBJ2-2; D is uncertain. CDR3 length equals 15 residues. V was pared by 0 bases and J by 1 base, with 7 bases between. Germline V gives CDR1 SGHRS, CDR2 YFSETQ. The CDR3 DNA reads TGCGCCAGCAGCTTGGGCCCCAAGAACACCGGGGAGCTGTTTTTT. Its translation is CASSLGPKNTGELFF.